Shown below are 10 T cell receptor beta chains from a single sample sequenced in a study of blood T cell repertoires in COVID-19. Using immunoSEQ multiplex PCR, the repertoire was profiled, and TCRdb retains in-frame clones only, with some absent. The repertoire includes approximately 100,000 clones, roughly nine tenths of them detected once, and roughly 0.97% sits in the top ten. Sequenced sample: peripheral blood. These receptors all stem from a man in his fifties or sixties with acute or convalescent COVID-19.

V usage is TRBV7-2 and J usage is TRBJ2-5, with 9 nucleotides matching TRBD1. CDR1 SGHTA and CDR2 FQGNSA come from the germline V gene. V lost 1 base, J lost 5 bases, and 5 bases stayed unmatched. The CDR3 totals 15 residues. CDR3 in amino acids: CASSLGGQGYETQYF. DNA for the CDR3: TGTGCCAGCAGCTTAGGGGGACAGGGCTACGAGACCCAGTACTTC.

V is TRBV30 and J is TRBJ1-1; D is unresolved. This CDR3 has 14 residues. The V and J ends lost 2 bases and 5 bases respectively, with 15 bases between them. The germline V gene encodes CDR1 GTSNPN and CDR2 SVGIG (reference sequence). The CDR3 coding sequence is TGTGCCTGGAGTAGGCGCCCGGAGGCGACTGAAGCTTTCTTT. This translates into CAWSRRPEATEAFF.

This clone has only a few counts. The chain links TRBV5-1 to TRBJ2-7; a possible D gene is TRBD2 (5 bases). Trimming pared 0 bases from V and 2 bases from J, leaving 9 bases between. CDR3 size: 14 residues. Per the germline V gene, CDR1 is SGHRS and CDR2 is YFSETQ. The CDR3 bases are TGCGCCAGCAGCTTGGACGGGAATCCCTACGAGCAGTACGTC. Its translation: CASSLDGNPYEQYV.

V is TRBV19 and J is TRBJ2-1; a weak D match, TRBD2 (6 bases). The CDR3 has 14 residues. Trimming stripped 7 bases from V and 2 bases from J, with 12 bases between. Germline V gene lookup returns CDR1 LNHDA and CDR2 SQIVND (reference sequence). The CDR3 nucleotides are TGTGCCAGTACGGGCGGGGCAACCTACAATGAGCAGTTCTTC. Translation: CASTGGATYNEQFF.

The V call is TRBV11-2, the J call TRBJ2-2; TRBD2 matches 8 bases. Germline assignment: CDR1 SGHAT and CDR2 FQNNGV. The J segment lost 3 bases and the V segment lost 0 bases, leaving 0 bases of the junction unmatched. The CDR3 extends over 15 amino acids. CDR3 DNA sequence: TGTGCCAGCAGCTTAGACGGGAGGGACACCGGGGAGCTGTTTTTT. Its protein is CASSLDGRDTGELFF.

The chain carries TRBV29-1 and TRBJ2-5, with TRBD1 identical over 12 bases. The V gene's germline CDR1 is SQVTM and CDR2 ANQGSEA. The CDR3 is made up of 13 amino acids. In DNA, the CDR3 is TGCAGTGCCGGGACAGGGGGCTTTCAGACCCAGTACTTC. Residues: CSAGTGGFQTQYF.

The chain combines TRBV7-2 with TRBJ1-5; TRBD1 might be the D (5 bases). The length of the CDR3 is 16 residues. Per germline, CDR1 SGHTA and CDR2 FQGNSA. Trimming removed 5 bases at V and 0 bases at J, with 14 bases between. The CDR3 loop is CASSLMGGHSNQPQHF. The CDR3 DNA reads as TGTGCCAGCAGCCTCATGGGGGGTCATAGCAATCAGCCCCAGCATTTT. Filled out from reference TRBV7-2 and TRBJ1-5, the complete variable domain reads GAGVSQSPSNKVTEKGKDVELRCDPISGHTALYWYRQSLGQGLEFLIYFQGNSAPDKSGLPSDRFSAERTGGSVSTLTIQRTQQEDSAVYLCASSLMGGHSNQPQHFGDGTRLSIL.

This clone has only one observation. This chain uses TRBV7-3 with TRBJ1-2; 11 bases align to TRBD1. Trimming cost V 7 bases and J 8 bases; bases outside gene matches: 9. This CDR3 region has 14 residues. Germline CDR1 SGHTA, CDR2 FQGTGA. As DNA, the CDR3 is TGTGCCAGCACCTCCGGACAGGGGGCGGAAGGCTACACCTTC. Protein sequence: CASTSGQGAEGYTF.

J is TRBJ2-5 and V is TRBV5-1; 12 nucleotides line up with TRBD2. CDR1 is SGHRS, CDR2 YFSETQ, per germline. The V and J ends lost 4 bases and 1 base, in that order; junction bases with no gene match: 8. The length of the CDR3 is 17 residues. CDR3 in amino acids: CASSMGLAGGFQETQYF. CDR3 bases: TGCGCCAGCAGCATGGGACTAGCGGGCGGCTTCCAAGAGACCCAGTACTTC.

The CDR3 protein is CASRFGLARTGELFF. The CDR3 DNA follows: TGTGCCAGCAGATTCGGTCTAGCCCGCACCGGGGAGCTGTTTTTT. This rearrangement joins TRBV2 to TRBJ2-2, with D possibly matching TRBD2 (5 bases). Germline V gene lookup returns CDR1 SNHLY and CDR2 FYNNEI. This CDR3 is built from 15 residues. Between the trimmed V and J ends, which lost 6 bases and 4 bases, there was a span of 15 bases.